The T cell receptor beta chain described here comes from a study of somatic mutations in T cells in chronic GVHD (TCRdb year 2020). Remarks on this clone: This receptor's antigen is unknown. Per-base qualities were not stored, and no clone one base away is much larger.

CDR1 and CDR2 are drawn from the germline V gene: KGHSH, LQKENI. The CDR3 spans 14 residues, from the cysteine through the phenylalanine. Only CDR3 DNA remains: 42 bases, in frame from the first base. The V end loses 2 bases and the J end loses 5 bases, and a stretch of 10 bases separates them. For sorting, cells were stained with anti-CD3, anti-CD4, anti-CD8 and a Vbeta20 antibody from the IOTest Beta Mark kit and sorted on a FACSAria III to a purity above 98%. Mononuclear cells were isolated by Ficoll-Paque PLUS density gradient centrifugation from peripheral blood that had been collected in sodium heparin tubes. Before TCRbeta deep sequencing, the CD4+ Vbeta20+, CD4+ Vbeta20-, and CD8+ T cell fractions were FACS-sorted. Genomic DNA was isolated and then used for the TCRbeta deep sequencing. The immunoSEQ assay, provided as a commercial service, was used for TCRbeta CDR3 sequencing and initial data processing. The study's processing was this. Reads were demultiplexed, adapter and primer sequences were trimmed, similar clones were merged through frequency-ratio clustering, and V, D, J genes were annotated using IMGT. Held by TCRdb, this immuneACCESS table contains in-frame sequences only and omits some clones. Under half of the omission traces to an unresolved V gene where checked; the cause of the rest is unknown. V and J calls and clone size are given by that table; D and trimming were obtained from the DNA. The sample data list 11,000 to 15,000 clones, and 78% of these were observed just once. The ten top clones hold about a third of the sample.

The TCR sequence derives from a male patient between 50 and 60 years old with chronic graft-versus-host disease. Following transplantation, T cells from the graft donor may be among those present. The chain employs TRBV18 and TRBJ2-1; the D gene identity is not certain. The sequenced sample consisted of Vbeta20-negative CD4+ T cells from blood. The intended sense of this specimen's cell subset or site label: CD4+ T cells sorted as TCR Vbeta20 negative by flow cytometry. The DNA reads as follows: TGTGCCAGCTCACCAGGGCCCAGAAACAATGAGCAGTTCTTC. Its translation is CASSPGPRNNEQFF.